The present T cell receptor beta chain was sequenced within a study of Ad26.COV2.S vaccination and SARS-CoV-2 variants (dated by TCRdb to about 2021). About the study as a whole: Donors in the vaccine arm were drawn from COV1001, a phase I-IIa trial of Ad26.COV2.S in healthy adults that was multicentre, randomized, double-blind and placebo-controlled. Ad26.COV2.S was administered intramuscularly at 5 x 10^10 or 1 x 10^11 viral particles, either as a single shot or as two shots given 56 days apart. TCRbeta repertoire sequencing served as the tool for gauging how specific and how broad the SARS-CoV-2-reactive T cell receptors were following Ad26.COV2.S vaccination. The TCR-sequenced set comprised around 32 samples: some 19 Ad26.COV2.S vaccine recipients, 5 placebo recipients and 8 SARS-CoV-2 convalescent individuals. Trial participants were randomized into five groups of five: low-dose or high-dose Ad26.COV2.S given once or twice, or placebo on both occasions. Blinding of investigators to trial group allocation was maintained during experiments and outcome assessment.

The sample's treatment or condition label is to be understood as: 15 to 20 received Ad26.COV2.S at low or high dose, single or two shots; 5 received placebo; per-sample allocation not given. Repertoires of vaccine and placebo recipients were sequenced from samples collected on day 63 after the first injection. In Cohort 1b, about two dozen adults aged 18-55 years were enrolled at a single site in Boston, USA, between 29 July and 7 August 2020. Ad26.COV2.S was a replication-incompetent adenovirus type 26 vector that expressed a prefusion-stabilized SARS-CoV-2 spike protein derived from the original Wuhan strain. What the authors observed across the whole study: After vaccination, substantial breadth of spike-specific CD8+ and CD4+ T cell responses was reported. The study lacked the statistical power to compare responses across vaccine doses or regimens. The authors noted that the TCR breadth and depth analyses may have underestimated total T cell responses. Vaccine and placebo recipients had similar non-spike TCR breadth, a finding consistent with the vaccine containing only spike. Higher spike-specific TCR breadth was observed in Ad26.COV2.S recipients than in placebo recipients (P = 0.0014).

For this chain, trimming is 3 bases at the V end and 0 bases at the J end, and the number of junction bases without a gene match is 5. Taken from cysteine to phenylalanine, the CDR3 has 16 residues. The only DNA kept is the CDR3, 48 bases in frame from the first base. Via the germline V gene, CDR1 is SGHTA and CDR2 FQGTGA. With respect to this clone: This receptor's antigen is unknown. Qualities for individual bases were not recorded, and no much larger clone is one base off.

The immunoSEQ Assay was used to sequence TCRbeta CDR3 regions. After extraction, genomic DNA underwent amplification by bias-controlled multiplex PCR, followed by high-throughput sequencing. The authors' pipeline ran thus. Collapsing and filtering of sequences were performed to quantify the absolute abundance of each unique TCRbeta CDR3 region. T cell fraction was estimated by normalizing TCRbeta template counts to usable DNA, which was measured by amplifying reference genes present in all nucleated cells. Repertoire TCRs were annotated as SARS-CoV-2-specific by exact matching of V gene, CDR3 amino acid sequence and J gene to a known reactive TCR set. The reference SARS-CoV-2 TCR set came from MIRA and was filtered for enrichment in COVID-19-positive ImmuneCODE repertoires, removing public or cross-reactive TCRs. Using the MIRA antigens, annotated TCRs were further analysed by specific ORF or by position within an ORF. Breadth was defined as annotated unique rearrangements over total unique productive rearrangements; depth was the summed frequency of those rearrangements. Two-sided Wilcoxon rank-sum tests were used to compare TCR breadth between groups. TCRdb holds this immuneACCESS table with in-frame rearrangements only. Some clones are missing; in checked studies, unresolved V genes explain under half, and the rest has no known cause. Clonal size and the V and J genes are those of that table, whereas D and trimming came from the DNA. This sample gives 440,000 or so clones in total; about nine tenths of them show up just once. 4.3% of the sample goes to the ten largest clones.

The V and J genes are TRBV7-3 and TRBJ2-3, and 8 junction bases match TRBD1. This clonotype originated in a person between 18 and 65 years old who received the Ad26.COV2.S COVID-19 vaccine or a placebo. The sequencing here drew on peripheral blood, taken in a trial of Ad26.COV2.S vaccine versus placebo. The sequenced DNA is TGTGCCAGCAGCTTGACAGGGGAGTCTAGCACAGATACGCAGTATTTT. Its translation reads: CASSLTGESSTDTQYF.